This passage covers 10 T cell receptor beta chains from one sample sequenced in a study of shared clonotypes between healthy human individuals. Naive CD8 cells lacked CD45RO and underwent positive selection for CCR7, leaving out terminally differentiated effector memory CD45RA+ cells. The table came from immunoSEQ multiplex PCR; TCRdb's copy has only in-frame clones and leaves some out. The table lists about 1.9 million clones, roughly 95% of them singletons. What was sequenced was naive CD8+ T cells from PBMCs. The receptors were sampled from a man between 18 and 29 years old in good health. Some clones in this sample may be carry-over from other donors' samples.

In this sample, this clone turned up once. The V gene is TRBV27, the J gene TRBJ2-1, with D perhaps matching TRBD1 or TRBD2 (5 bases each). V lost 6 bases, J lost 8 bases, and 20 bases lay in between. Germline lookup yields CDR1 MNHEY and CDR2 SMNVEV (reference sequence). The length of the CDR3 is 15 residues. The DNA for the CDR3 is TGTGCCAGCAGGTACCGAGTGGGGACCCACCATGAGCAGTTCTTC. Protein: CASRYRVGTHHEQFF.

The V and J genes are TRBV27 and TRBJ2-2, with 7 positions matching TRBD1. Germline trimming cut 6 bases from V and 1 base from J; bases unmatched to any gene: 17. The CDR3 loop spans 19 amino acids. Germline V lookup: CDR1 MNHEY, CDR2 SMNVEV (reference sequence). The CDR3 region is CASSRLRQGGNRNTGELFF. The CDR3 DNA reads TGTGCCAGCAGCCGCCTAAGACAGGGCGGAAATCGGAACACCGGGGAGCTGTTTTTT.

The count of this clone is one. The chain links TRBV27 to TRBJ1-1; no clear D. The CDR3 consists of 16 residues. Between the trimmed V and J ends, which lost 1 base and 4 bases, there was a span of 16 bases. The germline CDR1 and CDR2 sequences are MNHEY and SMNVEV (reference sequence). The CDR3 here is CASSLLFDKPGTEAFF. DNA of the CDR3: TGTGCCAGCAGTTTATTATTCGACAAACCCGGCACTGAAGCTTTCTTT.

A remark on this clone: The same CDR3 can be traced to other DNA sequences in this sample. This sequence joins TRBV5-1 and TRBJ2-2; 10 nucleotides line up with TRBD1. Germline assignment: CDR1 SGHRS and CDR2 YFSETQ. V lost 0 bases, J lost 2 bases, and 1 base stayed unmatched. The CDR3 consists of 16 residues. The CDR3 here is CASSLGDRGNTGELFF. CDR3 coding DNA: TGCGCCAGCAGCTTGGGGGACAGGGGCAACACCGGGGAGCTGTTTTTT.

J is TRBJ2-7 and V is TRBV4-1, with D perhaps TRBD1 (5 bases). Looked up from germline, CDR1 is MGHRA and CDR2 is YSYEKL. The CDR3 is 14 residues long. Trimming pared 4 bases from V and 2 bases from J, leaving 12 bases between. DNA of the CDR3: TGCGCCAGCAGCCTCCTAGGGGCAGCCTACGAGCAGTACTTC. This encodes CASSLLGAAYEQYF.

This clone was observed once. The V and J genes are TRBV19 and TRBJ2-6; D is unclear. CDR3 length: 16 residues. V was trimmed by 2 bases and J by 0 bases, leaving 8 bases between them. Germline CDR1 reads LNHDA; CDR2 reads SQIVND (reference sequence). This chain's CDR3 is CASSISGVSGANVLTF. The CDR3 DNA sequence: TGTGCCAGTAGTATATCTGGGGTCTCTGGGGCCAACGTCCTGACTTTC.

The rearrangement joins TRBV7-9 to TRBJ2-3; 14 nucleotides align to TRBD2. With 6 bases clipped from V and 5 bases from J, the junction kept 7 bases outside the gene matches. CDR3 length: 16 residues. CDR1 SEHNR and CDR2 FQNEAQ come from the germline V gene (reference sequence). CDR3 protein: CASSTGTSGRVDTQYF. CDR3 DNA sequence: TGTGCCAGCAGTACCGGGACTAGCGGGAGAGTAGATACGCAGTATTTT.

The genes are TRBV6-1 and TRBJ2-1; D possibly uses TRBD1 or TRBD2 (6 bases each). V shed 1 base and J shed 7 bases, with 14 bases lying between them. CDR3 length: 15 residues. Germline V gives CDR1 MNHNS, CDR2 SASEGT. As DNA, the CDR3 is TGTGCCAGCAGTGAAGTTAGCGGTAGGGGGAATGAGCAGTTCTTC. It codes for CASSEVSGRGNEQFF.

The genes are TRBV7-9 and TRBJ1-2, with TRBD1 matching 7 bases. V lost 5 bases to trimming and J lost 6 bases; unmatched junction nucleotides: 6. CDR1 and CDR2 (germline): SEHNR, FQNEAQ (reference sequence). This CDR3 is built from 13 residues. The CDR3 loop reads CASSLDRVHGYTF. CDR3 nucleotides: TGTGCCAGCAGCCTCGACAGGGTTCATGGCTACACCTTC. The whole variable domain, filled in from reference TRBV7-9 and TRBJ1-2, reads DTGVSQNPRHKITKRGQNVTFRCDPISEHNRLYWYRQTLGQGPEFLTYFQNEAQLEKSRLLSDRFSAERPKGSFSTLEIQRTEQGDSAMYLCASSLDRVHGYTFGSGTRLTVV.

This chain uses TRBV11-3 with TRBJ2-2; D gene unclear. The V end was cut by 5 bases, the J end by 5 bases, with 12 bases between. The CDR3 is 14 amino acids. Germline V gene data show CDR1 as SGHNT and CDR2 as YENEEA. The CDR3 region has the DNA TGTGCCAGCAGCCCAGCCCCTTCTACCGGGGAGCTGTTTTTT. Protein product: CASSPAPSTGELFF.